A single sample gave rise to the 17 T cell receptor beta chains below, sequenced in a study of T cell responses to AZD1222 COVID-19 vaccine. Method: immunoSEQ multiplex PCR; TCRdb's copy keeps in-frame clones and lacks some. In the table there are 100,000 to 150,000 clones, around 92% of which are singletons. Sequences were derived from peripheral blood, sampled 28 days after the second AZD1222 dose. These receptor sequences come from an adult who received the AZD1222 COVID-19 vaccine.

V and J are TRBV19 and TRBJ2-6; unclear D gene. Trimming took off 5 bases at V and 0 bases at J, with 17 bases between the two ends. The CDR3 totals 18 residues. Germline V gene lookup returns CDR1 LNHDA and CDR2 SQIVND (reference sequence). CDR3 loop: CASSFPTELTSGANVLTF. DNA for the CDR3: TGTGCCAGTAGTTTTCCGACGGAGTTGACCTCTGGGGCCAACGTCCTGACTTTC.

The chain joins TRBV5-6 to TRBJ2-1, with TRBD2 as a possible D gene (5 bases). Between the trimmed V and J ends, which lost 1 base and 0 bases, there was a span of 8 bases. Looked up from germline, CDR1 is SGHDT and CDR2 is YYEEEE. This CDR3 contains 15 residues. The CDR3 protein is CASSLKRSSYNEQFF. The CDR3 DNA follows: TGTGCCAGCAGCTTGAAGCGGAGCTCCTACAATGAGCAGTTCTTC.

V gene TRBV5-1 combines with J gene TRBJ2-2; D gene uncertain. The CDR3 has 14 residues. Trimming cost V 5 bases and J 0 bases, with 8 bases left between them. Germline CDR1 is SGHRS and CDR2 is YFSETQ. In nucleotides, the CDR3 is TGCGCCAGCAGGTGGATCGCGAACACCGGGGAGCTGTTTTTT. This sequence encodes CASRWIANTGELFF.

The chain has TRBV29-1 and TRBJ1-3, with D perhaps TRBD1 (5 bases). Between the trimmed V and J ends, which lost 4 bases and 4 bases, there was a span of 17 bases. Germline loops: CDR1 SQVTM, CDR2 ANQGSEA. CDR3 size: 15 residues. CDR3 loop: CSVAVRWQGGNTIYF. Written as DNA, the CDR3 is TGCAGCGTTGCCGTACGGTGGCAGGGAGGAAACACCATATATTTT.

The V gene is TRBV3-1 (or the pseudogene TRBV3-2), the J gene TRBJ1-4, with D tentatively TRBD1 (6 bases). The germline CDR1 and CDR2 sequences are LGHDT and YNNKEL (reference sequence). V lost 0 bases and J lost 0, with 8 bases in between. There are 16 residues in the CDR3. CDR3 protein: CASSQDPGATNEKLFF. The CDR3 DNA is TGTGCCAGCAGCCAAGACCCAGGGGCAACTAATGAAAAACTGTTTTTT.

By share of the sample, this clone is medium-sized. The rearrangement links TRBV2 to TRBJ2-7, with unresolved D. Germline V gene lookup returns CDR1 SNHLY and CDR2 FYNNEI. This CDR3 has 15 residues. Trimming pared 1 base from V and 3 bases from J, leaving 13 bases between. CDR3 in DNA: TGTGCCAGCAGTGAAGGTTTGGCTATTTACTACGAGCAGTACTTC. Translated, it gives CASSEGLAIYYEQYF.

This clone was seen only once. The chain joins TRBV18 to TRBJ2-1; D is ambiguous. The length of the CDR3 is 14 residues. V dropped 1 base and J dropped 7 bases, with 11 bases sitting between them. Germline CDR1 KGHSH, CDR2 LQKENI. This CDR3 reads CASSPQIGRNEQFF. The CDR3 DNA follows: TGTGCCAGCTCACCACAGATAGGTAGGAATGAGCAGTTCTTC.

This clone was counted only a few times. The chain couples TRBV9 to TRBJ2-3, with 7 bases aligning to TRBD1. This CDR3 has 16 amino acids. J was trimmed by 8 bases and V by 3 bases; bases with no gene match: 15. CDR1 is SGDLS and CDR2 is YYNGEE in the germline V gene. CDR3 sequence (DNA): TGTGCCAGCAGCGACACGACAGGGTCTATCCTCGGTACGCAGTATTTT. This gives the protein CASSDTTGSILGTQYF.

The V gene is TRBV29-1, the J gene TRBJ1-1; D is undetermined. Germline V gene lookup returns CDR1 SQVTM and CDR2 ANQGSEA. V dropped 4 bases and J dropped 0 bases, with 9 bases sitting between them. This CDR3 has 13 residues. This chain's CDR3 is CSVAQSMNTEAFF. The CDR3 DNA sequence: TGCAGCGTTGCACAATCCATGAACACTGAAGCTTTCTTT.

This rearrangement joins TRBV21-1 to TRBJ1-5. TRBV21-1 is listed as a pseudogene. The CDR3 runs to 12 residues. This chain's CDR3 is CASSKAGQPQHF. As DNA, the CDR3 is TGTGCCAGCAGCAAAGCAGGGCAGCCCCAGCATTTT.

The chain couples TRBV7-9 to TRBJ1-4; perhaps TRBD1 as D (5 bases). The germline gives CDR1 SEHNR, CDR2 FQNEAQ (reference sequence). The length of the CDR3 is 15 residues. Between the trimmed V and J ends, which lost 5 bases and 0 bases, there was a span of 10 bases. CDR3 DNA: TGTGCCAGCAGCGCCTGGGGCGCAACTAATGAAAAACTGTTTTTT. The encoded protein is CASSAWGATNEKLFF.

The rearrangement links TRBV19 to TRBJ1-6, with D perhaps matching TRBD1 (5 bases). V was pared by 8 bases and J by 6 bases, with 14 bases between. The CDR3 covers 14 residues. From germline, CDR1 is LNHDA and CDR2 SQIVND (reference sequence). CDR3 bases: TGTGCCAGTTCGGGAGGGGTGAGTAATTCACCCCTCCACTTT. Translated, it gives CASSGGVSNSPLHF.

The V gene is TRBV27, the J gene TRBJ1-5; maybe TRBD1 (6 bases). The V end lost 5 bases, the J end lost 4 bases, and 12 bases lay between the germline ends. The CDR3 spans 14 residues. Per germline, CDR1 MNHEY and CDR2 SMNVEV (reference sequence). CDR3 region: CASSEGGGNQPQHF. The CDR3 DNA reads TGTGCCAGCAGTGAAGGGGGGGGTAATCAGCCCCAGCATTTT.

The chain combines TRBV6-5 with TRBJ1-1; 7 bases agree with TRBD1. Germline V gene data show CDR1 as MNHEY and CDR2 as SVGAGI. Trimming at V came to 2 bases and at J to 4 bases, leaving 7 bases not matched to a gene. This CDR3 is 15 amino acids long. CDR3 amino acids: CASSYAGGMGTEAFF. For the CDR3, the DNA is TGTGCCAGCAGTTACGCAGGGGGTATGGGCACTGAAGCTTTCTTT.

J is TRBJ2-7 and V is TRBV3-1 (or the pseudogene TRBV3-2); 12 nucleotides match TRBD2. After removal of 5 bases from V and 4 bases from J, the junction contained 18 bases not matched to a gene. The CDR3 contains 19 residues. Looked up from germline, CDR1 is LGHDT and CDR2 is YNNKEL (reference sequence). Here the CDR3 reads CASSKSGLAGWADLYEQYF. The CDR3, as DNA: TGTGCCAGCAGCAAATCGGGACTAGCGGGCTGGGCCGACCTATACGAGCAGTACTTC.

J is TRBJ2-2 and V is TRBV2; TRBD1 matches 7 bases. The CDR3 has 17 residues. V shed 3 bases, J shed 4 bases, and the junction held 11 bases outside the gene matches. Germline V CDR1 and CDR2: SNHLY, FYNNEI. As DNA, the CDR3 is TGTGCCAGCAGTGATCCACAGGGGTGGGATGGCACCGGGGAGCTGTTTTTT. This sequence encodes CASSDPQGWDGTGELFF.

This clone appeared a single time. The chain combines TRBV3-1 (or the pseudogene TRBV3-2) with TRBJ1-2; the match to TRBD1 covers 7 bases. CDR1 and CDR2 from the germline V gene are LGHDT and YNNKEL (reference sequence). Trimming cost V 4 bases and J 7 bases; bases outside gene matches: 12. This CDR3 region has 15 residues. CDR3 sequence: CASSRSVGGGSGYTF. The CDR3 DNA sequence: TGTGCCAGCAGCCGGTCGGTCGGAGGGGGCTCTGGCTACACCTTC.